The sequence of this TCR beta chain was determined in a study of blood T cell repertoires in COVID-19 (dated by TCRdb to about 2020). In terms of the full investigation: Samples covering the acute and convalescent phases of COVID-19 were provided by collaborators in the United States, Italy and Spain. Subjects who had been exposed to COVID-19, were actively infected with it, or had recovered from it provided the deeply sampled blood TCRbeta repertoires that made up the dataset. Where available, HLA class I and class II types were obtained from metadata supplied by the sample provider rather than from assay-based typing. The prospective study material was composed of cDNA or gDNA derived from T cells, B-cell-depleted T cells, or PBMCs. A freely available public database, intended as a resource for researchers studying the immune response to SARS-CoV-2, is where the repertoires were released. Nearly every sample came with metadata listing a de-identified subject ID, COVID-19 status, age in years and sex. The samples were drawn from the first 160 participants of the ongoing ImmuneRACE study and from 1,200 or so subjects provided by 6 global collaborators.

Inclusive of the bounding cysteine and phenylalanine, the CDR3 is 12 residues long. Just the 36-base CDR3 DNA is kept, in frame starting at base 1. The germline V gene gives CDR1 as SQVTM and CDR2 as ANQGSEA. Trimming removed 4 bases from V and 7 bases from J, leaving 11 bases between the germline ends. What the work shows at the level of the full study, not this receptor alone: The quantity of clinical and demographic metadata differed by source and by participant and was supplied without curation.

Each collaborating institution followed its own protocols to collect whole blood in K2EDTA tubes. Collaborator samples were shipped for TCRbeta analysis as frozen whole blood, isolated PBMCs, or DNA extracted from either sample type. A word on this clone: Its antigen is unknown. The record has no base qualities; no much larger clone is one base away.

TCRbeta CDR3 regions were amplified from genomic DNA by means of the immunoSEQ Assay, a bias-controlled multiplex PCR. The study's processing was this. Nucleated cell counts per sample were estimated from amplification of reference gene primers within the assay. To quantify the absolute abundance of each unique TCRbeta CDR3 rearrangement, sequence reads were collapsed and filtered. Productive Simpson clonality was computed per sample as the square root of Simpson's diversity index over productive rearrangements. The table was pulled from immuneACCESS by TCRdb, which kept in-frame rearrangements only. Such tables lose some clones; where checked, under half of the loss comes from unresolved V genes, and the rest has no known cause. The V and J calls and the clone size are those of that table, but D and trimming were determined from the DNA. The sample table lists about 230,000 clones, around 85% of them with a count of one. 7.5% to 9% of the sample belongs to the ten largest clones.

The source material was peripheral blood. The source is a woman over 75 with acute or convalescent COVID-19. This receptor chain uses TRBV29-1 and TRBJ2-1; matching of 7 bases hints at TRBD2 as the D gene. The CDR3 sequence is CSVGGGGNEQFF. The DNA reads TGCAGCGTTGGGGGAGGGGGAAATGAGCAGTTCTTC.